These 4 T cell receptor beta chains came from one sample sequenced in a study of blood T cell repertoires in COVID-19. Some clones are missing from TCRdb's copy, which holds only in-frame ones; the method was immunoSEQ multiplex PCR. The repertoire consists of about 93,000 clones, with roughly 87% occurring once and the leading ten covering 2% to 3%. The sequencing input was peripheral blood. Source of these receptors: a man in his fifties or sixties with acute or convalescent COVID-19.

The chain couples TRBV27 to TRBJ2-7; the match to TRBD1 covers 8 bases. With V trimmed by 4 bases and J by 3 bases, 8 bases remained unmatched. The CDR3 covers 15 residues. CDR1 and CDR2 from the germline V gene are MNHEY and SMNVEV (reference sequence). Here the CDR3 DNA reads TGTGCCAGCAGTTCGACAGGGGCCCCCCGCTACGAGCAGTACTTC. As protein: CASSSTGAPRYEQYF.

The rearrangement uses TRBV2 and TRBJ1-1; 12 bases map to TRBD1. This CDR3 has 13 amino acids. The germline V gene encodes CDR1 SNHLY and CDR2 FYNNEI. V lost 7 bases, J lost 8 bases, and 5 bases stayed unmatched. CDR3 in DNA: TGTGCCAGCAAGGGACAGGGGGCGTTGGAAGCTTTCTTT. Translated: CASKGQGALEAFF.

The chain is built from TRBV15 and TRBJ2-1, with TRBD2 matching 11 bases. CDR1 and CDR2 from the germline V gene are LNHNV and YYDKDF (reference sequence). The junction had 16 bases not matched to a gene; V was cut back by 8 bases and J by 4 bases. The CDR3 covers 18 residues. CDR3 protein: CATAVGTSGVLTYNEQFF. CDR3 nucleotides: TGTGCCACCGCTGTTGGGACTAGCGGAGTTTTGACTTACAATGAGCAGTTCTTC. The full variable domain, with the rest looked up from reference TRBV15 and TRBJ2-1, is DAMVIQNPRYQVTQFGKPVTLSCSQTLNHNVMYWYQQKSSQAPKLLFHYYDKDFNNEADTPDNFQSRRPNTSFCFLDIRSPGLGDTAMYLCATAVGTSGVLTYNEQFFGPGTRLTVL.

The chain uses TRBV27 and TRBJ2-2, with TRBD1 identical over 9 bases. CDR3 length equals 15 residues. CDR1 is MNHEY and CDR2 is SMNVEV in the germline V gene (reference sequence). V trimming: 4 bases; J trimming: 7 bases; junction bases outside the gene matches: 7. CDR3 DNA sequence: TGTGCCAGCAGTTCCCGAGGGACAGGGATCGGGGAGCTGTTTTTT. It encodes CASSSRGTGIGELFF.